This TCR beta chain was identified during a study of cytomegalovirus exposure and HLA in healthy donors. About the research overall: Drawn from HLA-typed donors, around 85 million unique TCRs were held in an early data release.

CDR1 and CDR2 (germline): SGHDT, YYEEEE. The V gene lost 4 bases and the J gene lost 5 bases, with 9 bases spanning the gap. CDR3 length equals 12 residues. To note about this clone: Its antigen is unknown.

The PCR was carried out with 60 Vbeta primers and 13 Jbeta primers. Clones were read by immunoSEQ multiplex PCR, and TCRdb kept only the in-frame ones, dropping some. Here the sample spans around 230,000 clones, about three quarters being singletons. Donors had nominal health at sampling but likely had unrecorded immune exposures. Study-wide findings and caveats: According to the study, roughly 160 TCR beta chains were cytomegalovirus-associated.

What was sequenced was PBMCs. This chain uses TRBV5-6 with TRBJ2-5; D might be TRBD1 (5 bases). This sequence originates from a male donor in good health and CMV-seronegative. DNA of the CDR3: TGTGCCAGCAGCCGACAGATTGAGACCCAGTACTTC. This sequence encodes CASSRQIETQYF.